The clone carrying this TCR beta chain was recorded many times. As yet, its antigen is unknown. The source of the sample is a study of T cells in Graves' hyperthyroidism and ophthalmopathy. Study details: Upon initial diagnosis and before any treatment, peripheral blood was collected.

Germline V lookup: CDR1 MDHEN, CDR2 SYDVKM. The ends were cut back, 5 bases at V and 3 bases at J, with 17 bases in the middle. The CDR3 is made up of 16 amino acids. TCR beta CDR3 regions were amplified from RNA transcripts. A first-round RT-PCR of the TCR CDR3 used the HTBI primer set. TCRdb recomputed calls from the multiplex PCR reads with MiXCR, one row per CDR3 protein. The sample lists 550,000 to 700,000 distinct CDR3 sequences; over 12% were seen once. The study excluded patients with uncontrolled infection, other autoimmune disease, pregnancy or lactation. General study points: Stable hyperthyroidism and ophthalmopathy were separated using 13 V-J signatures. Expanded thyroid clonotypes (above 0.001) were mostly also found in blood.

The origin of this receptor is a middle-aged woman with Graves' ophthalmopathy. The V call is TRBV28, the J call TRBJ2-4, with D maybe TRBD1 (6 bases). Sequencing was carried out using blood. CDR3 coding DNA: TGTGCCAGCAGTCCATCGGACAGAGCAGACAAAAACATTCAGTACTTC. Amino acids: CASSPSDRADKNIQYF.